The 3 T cell receptor beta chains below were found in one sample sequenced in a study of blood T cell repertoires in COVID-19. Only in-frame clones appear in the TCRdb table, and some are missing; sequencing was by immunoSEQ multiplex PCR. In the table there are 150,000 to 200,000 clones, 75% to 90% of which are singletons. The sample was peripheral blood. The receptors here all came from a human donor in a cohort sampled during active COVID-19.

The chain recombines TRBV2 with TRBJ2-2, with D possibly being TRBD2 (5 bases). This CDR3 has 13 amino acids. The germline V gene has CDR1 SNHLY and CDR2 FYNNEI. The V gene lost 4 bases and the J gene lost 4 bases, with 7 bases spanning the gap. In DNA, the CDR3 is TGTGCCAGCAGTGTGGCGGGCACCGGGGAGCTGTTTTTT. Its translation: CASSVAGTGELFF.

This clone has ten or more counts. The chain has TRBV6-6 and TRBJ1-3; the D gene is possibly TRBD1 (6 bases). There are 16 residues in the CDR3. Looked up from germline, CDR1 is MNHNY and CDR2 is SVGAGI (reference sequence). V was shortened by 6 bases and J by 4 bases, with 19 bases between the two germline ends. The CDR3 region has the DNA TGTGCCAGCAGCCCAGGACAGAGCGGAGCAGGAAACACCATATATTTT. Translated, it gives CASSPGQSGAGNTIYF.

This chain links TRBV4-3 with TRBJ1-3, with 7 positions matching TRBD1. The germline CDR1 and CDR2 sequences are LGHNA and YSLEER. CDR3 size: 15 residues. The ends lost 4 bases at V and 4 bases at J; junction bases unmatched: 7. The CDR3 DNA is TGCGCCAGCAGCCGCGAGACAGGGAAAGGAAACACCATATATTTT. Translating it yields CASSRETGKGNTIYF.